One sample yielded the 32 T cell receptor beta chains listed below, sequenced in a study of blood T cell repertoires in COVID-19. Some clones are missing from TCRdb's copy, which holds only in-frame ones; the method was immunoSEQ multiplex PCR. This sample has roughly 280,000 clones, with around nine tenths found just once. Sample: PBMCs or T cells enriched from blood (not recorded which). The receptor set was obtained from a woman in her sixties or seventies who had recovered from COVID-19.

This chain connects TRBV6-5 to TRBJ1-1; TRBD1 matches at 7 bases. The CDR3 totals 14 residues. Germline V gene data show CDR1 as MNHEY and CDR2 as SVGAGI. Losses at the gene ends were 1 base for V and 6 bases for J; bases not matched to a gene: 5. The CDR3: CASSYLQGFPEAFF. The CDR3 DNA reads as TGTGCCAGCAGTTACTTACAGGGGTTCCCTGAAGCTTTCTTT.

This clone was found a few times. This chain connects TRBV10-3 to TRBJ1-1; D remains unclear. The CDR3 has 17 amino acids. Germline lookup yields CDR1 ENHRY and CDR2 SYGVKD. V was clipped by 6 bases and J by 1 base, with 21 bases between them. The CDR3 DNA is TGTGCCATCAGGGGGTTGGGAGGTAACAGCCAGAACACTGAAGCTTTCTTT. It translates to CAIRGLGGNSQNTEAFF.

This chain uses TRBV25-1 with TRBJ2-7; no reliable D call. V lost 8 bases and J 2 bases, leaving 7 bases between the germline ends. The CDR3 contains 11 residues. The germline gives CDR1 MGHDK, CDR2 SYGVNS. CDR3: CASAHAYEQYF. The CDR3 DNA reads TGTGCCAGCGCACACGCCTACGAGCAGTACTTC.

This chain connects TRBV5-1 to TRBJ1-2; D uncertain. Trimming removed 0 bases from V and 3 bases from J, with 9 bases in between. CDR1 and CDR2 (germline): SGHRS, YFSETQ. The CDR3 runs 14 residues. In DNA, the CDR3 is TGCGCCAGCAGCTTGGGGCAGCTAGACTATGGCTACACCTTC. As protein: CASSLGQLDYGYTF.

This chain connects TRBV27 to TRBJ2-7; 8 nucleotides line up with TRBD1. The germline gives CDR1 MNHEY, CDR2 SMNVEV (reference sequence). This CDR3 contains 15 residues. J gave up 4 bases and V 3 bases, and 8 bases lay outside the gene matches. CDR3 sequence (DNA): TGTGCCAGCAGTTTCGCCGGACAGGGACAATACGAGCAGTACTTC. Amino acid sequence: CASSFAGQGQYEQYF.

This clone was recorded only once. The rearrangement joins TRBV10-1 to TRBJ2-5, with D unclear. The CDR3 is 12 residues long. Trimming pared 3 bases from V and 0 bases from J, leaving 2 bases between. Germline V gives CDR1 WNHNN, CDR2 SYGVQD (reference sequence). In DNA form, the CDR3 reads TGCGCCAGCAGTGACTACCAAGAGACCCAGTACTTC. Translation gives CASSDYQETQYF.

This clone was seen just once. The genes are TRBV27 and TRBJ1-2; 7 bases fit TRBD1. V lost 5 bases to trimming and J lost 4 bases; unmatched junction nucleotides: 4. This CDR3 is built from 13 residues. CDR1 is MNHEY and CDR2 is SMNVEV in the germline V gene (reference sequence). This CDR3 is CASSRDRIYGYTF. Written as DNA, the CDR3 is TGTGCCAGCAGTCGGGACAGAATCTATGGCTACACCTTC.

The chain links TRBV27 to TRBJ2-1; 10 nucleotides line up with TRBD2. The junction had 6 bases not matched to a gene; V was cut back by 3 bases and J by 7 bases. CDR3 length equals 15 residues. Germline values: CDR1 MNHEY, CDR2 SMNVEV (reference sequence). The CDR3 region is CASSLQAGGPNEQFF. Here the CDR3 DNA reads TGTGCCAGCAGTTTGCAAGCGGGGGGGCCAAATGAGCAGTTCTTC.

The V and J genes are TRBV20-1 and TRBJ1-6; a weak D match, TRBD1 (5 bases). Germline V gene data show CDR1 as DFQATT and CDR2 as SNEGSKA (reference sequence). This CDR3 contains 11 residues. V lost 6 bases and J 7 bases, leaving 7 bases between the germline ends. CDR3 in DNA: TGCAGTGCAAAGGGGAATTCACCCCTCCACTTT. This sequence encodes CSAKGNSPLHF.

The chain couples TRBV2 to TRBJ2-7; a weak D match, TRBD2 (5 bases). Between the trimmed V and J ends, which lost 4 bases and 7 bases, there was a span of 17 bases. The CDR3 is 14 residues long. CDR1 and CDR2 (germline): SNHLY, FYNNEI. The CDR3 DNA is TGTGCCAGCAGTGTCACTTCGGGGTTTGAGGAGCAGTACTTC. Protein product: CASSVTSGFEEQYF.

There are a few counts of this clone. The chain uses TRBV29-1 and TRBJ2-1; D is undetermined. The CDR3 is 15 residues long. V lost 3 bases and J 0 bases, leaving 12 bases between the germline ends. Germline CDR1 is SQVTM and CDR2 is ANQGSEA. CDR3 bases: TGCAGCGTTGATCCCCAGCGCAGCTCCTACAATGAGCAGTTCTTC. Translated: CSVDPQRSSYNEQFF.

The CDR3 nucleotides are TGTGCCAGCGGGGCCCCTTCTAGAACCGGGGAGCTGTTTTTT. It translates to CASGAPSRTGELFF. This chain connects TRBV6-1 to TRBJ2-2, with D perhaps TRBD1 (5 bases). V gave up 8 bases and J gave up 5 bases, with 15 bases separating them. The CDR3 runs to 14 residues. Germline V lookup: CDR1 MNHNS, CDR2 SASEGT.

The V and J genes are TRBV4-1 and TRBJ2-1, with 10 nucleotides matching TRBD2. This CDR3 contains 16 residues. Germline CDR1 MGHRA, CDR2 YSYEKL. V shed 2 bases and J 9 bases; nucleotides not matched to a gene: 10. The CDR3 coding sequence is TGCGCCAGCAGCCAACCTTCTAGCGGGGGAACTGGTGAGCAGTTCTTC. Translating gives CASSQPSSGGTGEQFF.

The chain employs TRBV28 and TRBJ2-7; TRBD2 is a possible D gene (7 bases). V was cut by 4 bases and J by 0 bases, with 13 bases left in between. The germline gives CDR1 MDHEN, CDR2 SYDVKM. The CDR3 is 15 residues long. The CDR3 spells CASSYPGGHSYEQYF. The CDR3 bases are TGTGCCAGCAGTTACCCCGGGGGGCACTCCTACGAGCAGTACTTC.

A word on this clone: The sample carries other DNA sequences with the same CDR3. The chain couples TRBV2 to TRBJ1-5; TRBD1 aligns across 8 bases. This CDR3 has 13 residues. J was trimmed by 7 bases and V by 4 bases; bases with no gene match: 3. Germline assignment: CDR1 SNHLY and CDR2 FYNNEI. Written as DNA, the CDR3 is TGTGCCAGCAGTGGGACAGGGACCCAGCCCCAGCATTTT. This codes for CASSGTGTQPQHF.

The V and J genes are TRBV2 and TRBJ2-7; weak D call: TRBD2 (6 bases). This CDR3 is built from 14 residues. Trimming took 6 bases from V and 6 from J, leaving 18 bases between them. Germline V gives CDR1 SNHLY, CDR2 FYNNEI. CDR3 DNA: TGTGCCAGCAGACAGACTGGACTGGGGGGCGAGCAGTACTTC. It codes for CASRQTGLGGEQYF.

The V call is TRBV6-5, the J call TRBJ2-4, with 9 bases lining up with TRBD1. Germline loops: CDR1 MNHEY, CDR2 SVGAGI. V was pared by 2 bases and J by 3 bases, with 2 bases of the junction left unmatched. This CDR3 is 15 amino acids long. The CDR3 region is CASSYKTGGKNIQYF. The CDR3 coding sequence is TGTGCCAGCAGTTACAAGACAGGGGGCAAAAACATTCAGTACTTC.

The chain couples TRBV4-2 to TRBJ1-2, with TRBD1 identical over 8 bases. J gave up 7 bases and V 1 base, and 8 bases lay outside the gene matches. The CDR3 runs 15 residues. From germline, CDR1 is LGHNA and CDR2 YNFKEQ. CDR3 residues: CASSQVAYGTGGYTF. The CDR3 DNA follows: TGTGCCAGCAGCCAAGTAGCTTATGGGACAGGTGGCTACACCTTC.

The chain employs TRBV18 and TRBJ1-1; 11 positions agree with TRBD1. V gave up 8 bases and J gave up 7 bases; unmatched junction bases: 6. The germline gives CDR1 KGHSH, CDR2 LQKENI. This CDR3 has 13 amino acids. The CDR3 region is CASVGTGGGEAFF. The CDR3, as DNA: TGTGCCAGCGTCGGGACAGGGGGGGGTGAAGCTTTCTTT.

This chain connects TRBV11-2 to TRBJ2-1; a possible D gene is TRBD2 (5 bases). V lost 4 bases, J lost 3 bases, and 13 bases lay in between. Germline values: CDR1 SGHAT, CDR2 FQNNGV. The CDR3 length is 15 residues. In nucleotides, the CDR3 is TGTGCCAGCAGCTCCCGGGGTAGCGACTACAATGAGCAGTTCTTC. As protein: CASSSRGSDYNEQFF.

This clone came up once. This chain links TRBV27 with TRBJ2-7; D possibly corresponds to TRBD1 (5 bases). The CDR3 contains 14 residues. CDR1 and CDR2 (germline): MNHEY, SMNVEV (reference sequence). V lost 5 bases, J lost 5 bases, and 16 bases lay in between. The CDR3 spells CASSRQSQRDEQYF. The CDR3 nucleotides read TGTGCCAGCAGTCGACAGTCTCAAAGGGACGAGCAGTACTTC.

The V gene is TRBV2, the J gene TRBJ2-1, with 7 bases lining up with TRBD1. After removal of 7 bases from V and 7 bases from J, the junction contained 4 bases not matched to a gene. The CDR3 has 12 residues. CDR1 is SNHLY and CDR2 is FYNNEI in the germline V gene. The CDR3 loop reads CASTLRGNEQFF. The DNA of the CDR3 is TGTGCCAGCACTCTCAGGGGGAATGAGCAGTTCTTC.

A word on this clone: At one of its ends the junction is not consistent with the germline gene, which may arise from a read error. This chain joins TRBV5-6 and TRBJ2-1, with D perhaps matching TRBD1 (5 bases). The CDR3 contains 14 residues. Germline lookup yields CDR1 SGHDT and CDR2 YYEEEE. This CDR3 is CASTLITGNNEQFF. The DNA of the CDR3 is TGTGCCAGCACCTTGATTACAGGTAACAATGAGCAGTTCTTC.

This chain joins TRBV6-6 and TRBJ2-7, with D hard to call. The length of the CDR3 is 11 residues. Germline CDR1 and CDR2: MNHNY and SVGAGI (reference sequence). With 6 bases removed from V and 3 bases from J, the gap between germline ends came to 6 bases. CDR3 sequence reads: CASSLNYEQYF. The CDR3 coding sequence is TGTGCCAGCAGCCTTAACTACGAGCAGTACTTC.

CDR3 nucleotide sequence: TGTGCCAGCAGCTTAAGCCAGGGCAATGAGCAGTTCTTC. The encoded protein is CASSLSQGNEQFF. This rearrangement joins TRBV7-8 to TRBJ2-1; the D gene is possibly TRBD1 (5 bases). Trimming took 2 bases from V and 6 from J, leaving 8 bases between them. The CDR3 runs 13 residues. In germline, CDR1 is SGHVS, CDR2 FQNEAQ. Full variable domain (outside the CDR3, taken from reference TRBV7-8 and TRBJ2-1): GAGVSQSPRYKVAKRGQDVALRCDPISGHVSLFWYQQALGQGPEFLTYFQNEAQLDKSGLPSDRFFAERPEGSVSTLKIQRTQQEDSAVYLCASSLSQGNEQFFGPGTRLTVL.

V usage is TRBV30 and J usage is TRBJ1-2, with D maybe TRBD1 (5 bases). Between the trimmed V and J ends, which lost 5 bases and 4 bases, there was a span of 11 bases. The CDR3 runs 12 residues. Germline CDR1 is GTSNPN and CDR2 is SVGIG (reference sequence). The CDR3 here is CAWDSSSYGYTF. CDR3 bases: TGTGCCTGGGACAGTAGTAGCTATGGCTACACCTTC.

The V gene is TRBV28, the J gene TRBJ1-1, with D possibly being TRBD1 (6 bases). The germline gives CDR1 MDHEN, CDR2 SYDVKM. The CDR3 length is 12 residues. V was shortened by 4 bases and J by 8 bases, with 11 bases between the two germline ends. The CDR3 sequence: CASSSTDREAFF. CDR3 coding DNA: TGTGCCAGCAGTTCAACCGACAGGGAAGCTTTCTTT.

V gene TRBV7-8 combines with J gene TRBJ1-3; possible D gene TRBD1, 5 bases. V lost 5 bases to trimming and J lost 0 bases, with 17 bases between them. The CDR3 extends over 17 amino acids. CDR1 and CDR2 (germline): SGHVS, FQNEAQ. This CDR3 reads CASSPLRGLFSGNTIYF. In DNA form, the CDR3 reads TGTGCCAGCAGCCCCCTTAGGGGACTGTTCTCTGGAAACACCATATATTTT.

The CDR3 coding sequence is TGTGCCAGTCCTCCAGATACGCAGTATTTT. Its protein product is CASPPDTQYF. The chain joins TRBV28 to TRBJ2-3; D unresolved. The length of the CDR3 is 10 residues. Germline V CDR1 and CDR2: MDHEN, SYDVKM. The V end was cut by 9 bases, the J end by 4 bases, with 5 bases between.

V is TRBV5-5 and J is TRBJ2-1; D perhaps matches TRBD2 (6 bases). The CDR3 has 11 residues. V was shortened by 4 bases and J by 14 bases, with 13 bases between the two germline ends. From germline, CDR1 is SGHKS and CDR2 YYEKEE (reference sequence). The CDR3 here is CASSPERVEFF. The CDR3 coding sequence is TGTGCCAGCAGCCCGGAGCGGGTGGAGTTCTTC.

This rearrangement joins TRBV2 to TRBJ2-5; 8 nucleotides match TRBD1. Losses at the gene ends were 6 bases for V and 9 bases for J; bases not matched to a gene: 6. Germline V lookup: CDR1 SNHLY, CDR2 FYNNEI. This CDR3 has 12 residues. The CDR3 DNA reads TGTGCCAGCAGCAAGGACAGGGTGGCCCAGTACTTC. Translating gives CASSKDRVAQYF.

The chain combines TRBV9 with TRBJ2-7; TRBD2 matches 11 bases. Germline assignment: CDR1 SGDLS and CDR2 YYNGEE. This CDR3 spans 14 amino acids. J was trimmed by 6 bases and V by 0 bases; bases with no gene match: 2. CDR3 sequence (DNA): TGTGCCAGCAGCGTAGAACTAGCGGGGGTCGAGCAGTACTTC. Its protein is CASSVELAGVEQYF.